This T cell receptor beta chain was sequenced in a study of T cells in Graves' hyperthyroidism and ophthalmopathy. Notes on the study in general: Most thyroid clonotypes expanded above 0.001 appeared in blood too.

V was pared by 4 bases and J by 7 bases, with 13 bases between. Germline V CDR1 and CDR2: SEHNR, FQNEAQ (reference sequence). CDR3 length: 14 residues. This clonotype was seen a few times. The antigen remains unidentified. Graves' hyperthyroidism was deemed stable absent ophthalmopathy progression within 18 months. Clinical symptoms, serum thyroxine, TRAb, thyroid ultrasound and orbital computed tomography informed diagnoses. Using approximately 10 ml of fresh peripheral blood, PBMCs were prepared. What was amplified from RNA transcripts were TCR beta CDR3 regions. A set of HTBI primers served as the primers for a first-round RT-PCR of the TCR CDR3. One entry per CDR3 protein results from TCRdb running MiXCR on the multiplex PCR reads. The sample lists 750,000 to 900,000 distinct CDR3 sequences, 38% seen once, with approximately 8.7% in the top ten.

This sequence was found in a man aged 18 to 35 with Graves' hyperthyroidism. What was sequenced was blood. J is TRBJ1-4 and V is TRBV7-9; no reliable D call. The CDR3 sequence is CASSSPNWSEKLFF. The CDR3 DNA is TGTGCCAGCAGCTCCCCGAATTGGAGTGAAAAACTGTTTTTT.